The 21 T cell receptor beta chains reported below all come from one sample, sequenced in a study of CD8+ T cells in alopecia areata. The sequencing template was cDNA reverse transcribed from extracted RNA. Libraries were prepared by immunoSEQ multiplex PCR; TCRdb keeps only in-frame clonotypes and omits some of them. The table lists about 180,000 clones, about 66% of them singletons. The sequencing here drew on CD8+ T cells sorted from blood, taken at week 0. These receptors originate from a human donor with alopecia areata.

The CDR3 DNA sequence: TGTGCCAGCAGTCCCCTTACTAGCGGGGGCTCTGGGGCCAACGTCCTGACTTTC. It yields the protein CASSPLTSGGSGANVLTF. The chain combines TRBV27 with TRBJ2-6; 11 nucleotides match TRBD2. V was pared by 5 bases and J by 0 bases, with 6 bases of the junction left unmatched. The CDR3 is made up of 18 amino acids. Germline CDR1 reads MNHEY; CDR2 reads SMNVEV (reference sequence). Together with reference TRBV27 and TRBJ2-6, the CDR3 gives the full variable domain: EAQVTQNPRYLITVTGKKLTVTCSQNMNHEYMSWYRQDPGLGLRQIYYSMNVEVTDKGDVPEGYKVSRKEKRNFPLILESPSPNQTSLYFCASSPLTSGGSGANVLTFGAGSRLTVL.

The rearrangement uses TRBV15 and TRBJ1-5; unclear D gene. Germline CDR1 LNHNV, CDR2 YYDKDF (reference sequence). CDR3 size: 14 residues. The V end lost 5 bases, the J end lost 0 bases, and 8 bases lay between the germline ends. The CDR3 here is CATSSSRSNQPQHF. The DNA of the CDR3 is TGTGCCACCAGCTCAAGTCGTAGCAATCAGCCCCAGCATTTT.

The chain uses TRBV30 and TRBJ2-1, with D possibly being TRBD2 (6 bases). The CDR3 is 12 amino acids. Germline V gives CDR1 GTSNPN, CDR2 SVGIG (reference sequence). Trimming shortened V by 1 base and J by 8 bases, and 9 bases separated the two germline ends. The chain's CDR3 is CAWSEEGHEQFF. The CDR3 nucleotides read TGTGCCTGGAGTGAGGAGGGGCATGAGCAGTTCTTC.

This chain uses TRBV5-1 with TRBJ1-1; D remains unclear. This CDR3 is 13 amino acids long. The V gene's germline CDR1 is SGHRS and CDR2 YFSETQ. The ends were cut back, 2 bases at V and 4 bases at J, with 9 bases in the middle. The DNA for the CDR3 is TGCGCCAGCAGCTTAGCGGTGGGCACTGAAGCTTTCTTT. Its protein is CASSLAVGTEAFF.

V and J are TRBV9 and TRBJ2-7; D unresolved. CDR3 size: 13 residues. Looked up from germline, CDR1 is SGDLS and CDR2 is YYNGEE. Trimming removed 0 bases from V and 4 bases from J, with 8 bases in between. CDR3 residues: CASSVESEYEQYF. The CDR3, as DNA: TGTGCCAGCAGCGTAGAGTCTGAGTACGAGCAGTACTTC.

The CDR3 coding sequence is TGCAGCGTTGCTGTGAACTACGAGCAGTACTTC. This encodes CSVAVNYEQYF. The J gene is TRBJ2-7, the V gene TRBV29-1; D remains ambiguous. The CDR3 runs to 11 residues. Looked up from germline, CDR1 is SQVTM and CDR2 is ANQGSEA. V gave up 4 bases and J gave up 3 bases, with 7 bases separating them.

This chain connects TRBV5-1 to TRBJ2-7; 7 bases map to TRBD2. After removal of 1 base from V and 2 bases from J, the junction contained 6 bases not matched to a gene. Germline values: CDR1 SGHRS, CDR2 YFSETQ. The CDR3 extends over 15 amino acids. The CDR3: CASSLRGGPAYEQYF. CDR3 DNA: TGCGCCAGCAGCTTGCGCGGGGGACCCGCCTACGAGCAGTACTTC.

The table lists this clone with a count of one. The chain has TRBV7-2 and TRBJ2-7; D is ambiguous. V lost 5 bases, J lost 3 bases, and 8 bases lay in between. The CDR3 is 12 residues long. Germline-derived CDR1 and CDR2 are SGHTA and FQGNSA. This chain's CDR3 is CASSPLNYEQYF. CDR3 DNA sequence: TGTGCCAGCAGCCCTCTCAACTACGAGCAGTACTTC.

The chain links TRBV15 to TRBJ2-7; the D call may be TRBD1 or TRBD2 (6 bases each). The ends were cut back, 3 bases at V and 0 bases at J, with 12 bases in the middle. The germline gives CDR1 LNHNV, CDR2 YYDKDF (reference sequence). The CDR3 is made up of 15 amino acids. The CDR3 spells CATSRRDTFSYEQYF. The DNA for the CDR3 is TGTGCCACCAGCAGGCGGGACACCTTCTCCTACGAGCAGTACTTC.

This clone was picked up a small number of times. CDR3 in DNA: TGCGCCAGCAGCTCAATAGAAGGTCCCTACGAGCAGTACTTC. Encoded protein: CASSSIEGPYEQYF. The gene calls are TRBV4-1 and TRBJ2-7; D gene uncertain. Trimming left V 5 bases short and J 2 bases short, with 13 bases between. Germline values: CDR1 MGHRA, CDR2 YSYEKL. CDR3 length: 14 residues.

Written as DNA, the CDR3 is TGCAGCGACCGGGACATAAATTCACCCCTCCACTTT. This codes for CSDRDINSPLHF. The rearrangement joins TRBV29-1 to TRBJ1-6, with D possibly TRBD1 on 6 matching bases. The CDR3 loop spans 12 amino acids. Trimming cost V 7 bases and J 7 bases, with 11 bases left between them. Per the germline V gene, CDR1 is SQVTM and CDR2 is ANQGSEA.

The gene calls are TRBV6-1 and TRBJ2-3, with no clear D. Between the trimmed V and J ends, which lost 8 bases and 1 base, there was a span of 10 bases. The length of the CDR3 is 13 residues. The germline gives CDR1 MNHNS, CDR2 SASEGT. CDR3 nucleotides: TGTGCCAGCCGACCGGACGGCACAGATACGCAGTATTTT. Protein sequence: CASRPDGTDTQYF.

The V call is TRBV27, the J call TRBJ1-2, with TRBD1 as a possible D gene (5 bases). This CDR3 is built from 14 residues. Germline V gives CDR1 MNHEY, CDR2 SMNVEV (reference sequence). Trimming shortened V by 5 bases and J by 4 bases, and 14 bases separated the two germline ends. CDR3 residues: CASSPGTGTYGYTF. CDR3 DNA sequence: TGTGCCAGCAGTCCGGGGACGGGAACCTATGGCTACACCTTC.

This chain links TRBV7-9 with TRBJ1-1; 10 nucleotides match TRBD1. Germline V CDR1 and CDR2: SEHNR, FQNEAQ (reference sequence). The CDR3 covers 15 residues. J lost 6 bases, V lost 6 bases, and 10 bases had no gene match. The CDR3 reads CASRDGTGDFPEAFF. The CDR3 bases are TGTGCCAGCAGGGATGGGACAGGGGATTTTCCTGAAGCTTTCTTT. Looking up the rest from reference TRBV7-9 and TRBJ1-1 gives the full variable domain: DTGVSQNPRHKITKRGQNVTFRCDPISEHNRLYWYRQTLGQGPEFLTYFQNEAQLEKSRLLSDRFSAERPKGSFSTLEIQRTEQGDSAMYLCASRDGTGDFPEAFFGQGTRLTVV.

CDR3 region: CAWSSISYEQYF. CDR3 bases: TGTGCCTGGAGTAGTATCTCCTACGAGCAGTACTTC. The chain has TRBV30 and TRBJ2-7; no definite D call. The CDR3 consists of 12 residues. With 2 bases removed from V and 0 bases from J, the gap between germline ends came to 5 bases. Germline CDR1 reads GTSNPN; CDR2 reads SVGIG (reference sequence).

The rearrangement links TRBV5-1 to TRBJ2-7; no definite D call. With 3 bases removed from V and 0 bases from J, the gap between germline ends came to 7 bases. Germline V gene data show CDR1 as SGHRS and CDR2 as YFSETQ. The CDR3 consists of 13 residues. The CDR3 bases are TGCGCCAGCAGCTCTCCACCCTCCTACGAGCAGTACTTC. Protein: CASSSPPSYEQYF.

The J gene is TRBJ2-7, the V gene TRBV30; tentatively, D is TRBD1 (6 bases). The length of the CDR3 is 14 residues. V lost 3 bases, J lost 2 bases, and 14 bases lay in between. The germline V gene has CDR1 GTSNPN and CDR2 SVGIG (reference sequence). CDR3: CAWSLTGPTYEQYF. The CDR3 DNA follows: TGTGCCTGGAGCCTTACAGGGCCGACCTACGAGCAGTACTTC.

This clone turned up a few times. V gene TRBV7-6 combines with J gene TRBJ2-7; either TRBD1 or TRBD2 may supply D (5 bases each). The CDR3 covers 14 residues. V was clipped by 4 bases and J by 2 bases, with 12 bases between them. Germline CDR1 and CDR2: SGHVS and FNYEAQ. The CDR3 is CASSSRGGTYEQYF. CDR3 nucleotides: TGTGCCAGCAGCTCCCGGGGCGGAACCTACGAGCAGTACTTC.

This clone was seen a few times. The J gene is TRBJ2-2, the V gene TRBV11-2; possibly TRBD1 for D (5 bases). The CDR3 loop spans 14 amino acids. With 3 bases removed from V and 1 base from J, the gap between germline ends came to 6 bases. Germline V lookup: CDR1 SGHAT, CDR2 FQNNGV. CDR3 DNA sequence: TGTGCCAGCAGCTTCGGACAGAACACCGGGGAGCTGTTTTTT. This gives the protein CASSFGQNTGELFF.

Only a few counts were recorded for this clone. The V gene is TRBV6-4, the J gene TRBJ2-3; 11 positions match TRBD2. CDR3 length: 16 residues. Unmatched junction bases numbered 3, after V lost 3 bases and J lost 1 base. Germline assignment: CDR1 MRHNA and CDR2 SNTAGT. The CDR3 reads CASSDLAGGRTDTQYF. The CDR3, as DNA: TGTGCCAGCAGTGATCTAGCGGGGGGCCGCACAGATACGCAGTATTTT.

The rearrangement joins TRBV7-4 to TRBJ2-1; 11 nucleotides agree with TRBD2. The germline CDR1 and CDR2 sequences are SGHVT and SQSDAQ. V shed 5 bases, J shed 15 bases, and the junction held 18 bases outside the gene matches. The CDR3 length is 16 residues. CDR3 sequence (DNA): TGTGCCAGCAGCCGTACCCCGACTAGCGGGGCGGGCCGGGGGTTCTTC. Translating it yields CASSRTPTSGAGRGFF.